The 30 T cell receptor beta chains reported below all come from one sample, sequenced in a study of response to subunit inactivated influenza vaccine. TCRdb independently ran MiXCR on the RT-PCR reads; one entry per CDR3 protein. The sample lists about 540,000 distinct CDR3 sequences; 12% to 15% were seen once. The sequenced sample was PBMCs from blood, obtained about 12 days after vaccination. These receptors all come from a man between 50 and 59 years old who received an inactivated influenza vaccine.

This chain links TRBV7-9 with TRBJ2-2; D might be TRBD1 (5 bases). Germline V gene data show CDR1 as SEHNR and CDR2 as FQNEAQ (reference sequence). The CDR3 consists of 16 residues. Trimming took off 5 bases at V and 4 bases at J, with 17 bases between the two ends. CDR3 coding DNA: TGTGCCAGCAGCCAGCAGGCCCCAGGGCGCACCGGGGAGCTGTTTTTT. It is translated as CASSQQAPGRTGELFF.

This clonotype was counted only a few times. The DNA of the CDR3 is TGCGCCAGCAGGGCTGAATACGAGCAGTACTTC. Translation: CASRAEYEQYF. V gene TRBV5-1 combines with J gene TRBJ2-7, with D unclear. CDR1 and CDR2 from the germline V gene are SGHRS and YFSETQ. V was trimmed by 5 bases and J by 4 bases, leaving 7 bases between them. There are 11 residues in the CDR3.

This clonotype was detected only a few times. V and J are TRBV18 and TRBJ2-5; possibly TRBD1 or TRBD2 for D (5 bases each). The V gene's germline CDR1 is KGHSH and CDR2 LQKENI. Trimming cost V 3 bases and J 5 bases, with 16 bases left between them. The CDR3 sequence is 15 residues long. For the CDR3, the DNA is TGTGCCAGCTCACCGGGTTTGTGGGGGAGCGAGACCCAGTACTTC. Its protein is CASSPGLWGSETQYF.

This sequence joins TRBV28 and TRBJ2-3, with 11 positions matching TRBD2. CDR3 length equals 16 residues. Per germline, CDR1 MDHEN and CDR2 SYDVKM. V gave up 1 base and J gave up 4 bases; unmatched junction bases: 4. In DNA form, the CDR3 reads TGTGCCAGCAGTTTATTAACTAGCGGGAGATCAGATACGCAGTATTTT. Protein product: CASSLLTSGRSDTQYF.

The CDR3 DNA sequence: TGTGCCAGCAGTCTTGCTAGCGGGGCAACTAGCACAGATACGCAGTATTTT. Protein sequence: CASSLASGATSTDTQYF. The rearrangement links TRBV6-2 or TRBV6-3 to TRBJ2-3; TRBD2 matches at 9 bases. V lost 5 bases and J lost 0; bases outside the gene matches: 9. There are 17 residues in the CDR3. Germline V CDR1 and CDR2: MNHEY, SVGEGT.

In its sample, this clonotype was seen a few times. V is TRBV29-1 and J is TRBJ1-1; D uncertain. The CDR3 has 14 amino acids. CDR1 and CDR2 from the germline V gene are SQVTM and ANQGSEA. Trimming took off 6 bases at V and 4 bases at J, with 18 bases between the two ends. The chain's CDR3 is CSVGKTLAGTEAFF. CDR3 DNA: TGCAGCGTGGGGAAGACTCTGGCGGGCACTGAAGCTTTCTTT.

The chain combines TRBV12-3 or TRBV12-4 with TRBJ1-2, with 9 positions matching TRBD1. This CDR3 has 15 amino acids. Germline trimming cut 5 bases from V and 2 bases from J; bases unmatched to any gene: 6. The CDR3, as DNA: TGTGCCAGCAGTCTTACAGGGGGCCCCAACTATGGCTACACCTTC. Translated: CASSLTGGPNYGYTF.

The CDR3 DNA reads TGTGCCAGCAGCCTCAGGACAGGGGGCATGGACATTCAGTACTTC. Its translation: CASSLRTGGMDIQYF. The chain has TRBV7-8 and TRBJ2-4, with 11 nucleotides matching TRBD1. This CDR3 spans 15 amino acids. The ends lost 5 bases at V and 8 bases at J; junction bases unmatched: 8. CDR1 SGHVS and CDR2 FQNEAQ come from the germline V gene.

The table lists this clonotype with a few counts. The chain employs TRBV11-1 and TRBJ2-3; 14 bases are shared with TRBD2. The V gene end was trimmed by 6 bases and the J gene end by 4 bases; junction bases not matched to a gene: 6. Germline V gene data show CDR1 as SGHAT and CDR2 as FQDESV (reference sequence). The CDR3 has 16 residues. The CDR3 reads CASRPPGLAGADTQYF. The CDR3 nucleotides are TGTGCCAGCAGGCCTCCGGGACTAGCGGGAGCAGATACGCAGTATTTT. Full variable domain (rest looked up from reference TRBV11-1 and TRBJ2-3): EAEVAQSPRYKITEKSQAVAFWCDPISGHATLYWYRQILGQGPELLVQFQDESVVDDSQLPKDRFSAERLKGVDSTLKIQPAELGDSAMYLCASRPPGLAGADTQYFGPGTRLTVL.

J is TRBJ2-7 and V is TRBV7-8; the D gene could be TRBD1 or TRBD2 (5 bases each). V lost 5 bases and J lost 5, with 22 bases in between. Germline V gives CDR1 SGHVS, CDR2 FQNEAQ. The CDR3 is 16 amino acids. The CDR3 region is CASSPPGRMSVHEQYF. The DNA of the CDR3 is TGTGCCAGCAGCCCACCGGGACGGATGAGTGTCCACGAGCAGTACTTC.

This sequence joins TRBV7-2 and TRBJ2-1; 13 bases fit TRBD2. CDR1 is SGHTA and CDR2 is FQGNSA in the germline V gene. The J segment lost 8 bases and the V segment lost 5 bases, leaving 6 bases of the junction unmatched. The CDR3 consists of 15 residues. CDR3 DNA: TGTGCCAGCAGCCGCACTAGCGGGGGGGACTATGAGCAGTTCTTC. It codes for CASSRTSGGDYEQFF.

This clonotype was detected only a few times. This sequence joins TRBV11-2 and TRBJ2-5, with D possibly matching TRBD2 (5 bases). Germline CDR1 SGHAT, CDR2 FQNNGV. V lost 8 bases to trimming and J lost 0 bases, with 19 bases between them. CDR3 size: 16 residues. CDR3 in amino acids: CASGSGVRRYQETQYF. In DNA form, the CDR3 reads TGTGCCAGCGGCTCCGGTGTACGGAGGTACCAAGAGACCCAGTACTTC.

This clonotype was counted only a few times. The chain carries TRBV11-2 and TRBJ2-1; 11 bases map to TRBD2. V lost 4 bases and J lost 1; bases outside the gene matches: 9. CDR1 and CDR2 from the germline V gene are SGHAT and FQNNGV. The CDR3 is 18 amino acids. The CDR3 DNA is TGTGCCAGCAGCTCAATCACTAGCGGGAGAAAATCCTACAATGAGCAGTTCTTC. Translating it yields CASSSITSGRKSYNEQFF.

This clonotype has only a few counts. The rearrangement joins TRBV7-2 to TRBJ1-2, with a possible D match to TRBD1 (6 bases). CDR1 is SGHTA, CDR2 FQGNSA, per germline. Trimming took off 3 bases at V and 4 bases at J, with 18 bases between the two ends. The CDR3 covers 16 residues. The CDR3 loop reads CASSLPRDRTRYGYTF. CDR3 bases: TGTGCCAGCAGCTTGCCGAGAGACAGGACCCGCTATGGCTACACCTTC.

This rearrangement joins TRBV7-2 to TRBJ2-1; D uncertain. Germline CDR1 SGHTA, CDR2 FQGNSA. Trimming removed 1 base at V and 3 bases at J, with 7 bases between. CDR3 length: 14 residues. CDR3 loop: CASSLVWDYNEQFF. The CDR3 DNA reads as TGTGCCAGCAGCTTAGTTTGGGACTACAATGAGCAGTTCTTC. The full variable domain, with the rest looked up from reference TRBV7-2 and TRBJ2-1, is GAGVSQSPSNKVTEKGKDVELRCDPISGHTALYWYRQSLGQGLEFLIYFQGNSAPDKSGLPSDRFSAERTGGSVSTLTIQRTQQEDSAVYLCASSLVWDYNEQFFGPGTRLTVL.

CDR3 sequence: CASSFHSGRNDEQFF. The CDR3 DNA reads TGTGCCAGCAGTTTCCATAGCGGGAGGAACGATGAGCAGTTCTTC. The V gene is TRBV12-3 or TRBV12-4, the J gene TRBJ2-1; 10 bases are shared with TRBD2. This CDR3 contains 15 residues. With 3 bases clipped from V and 8 bases from J, the junction kept 7 bases outside the gene matches.

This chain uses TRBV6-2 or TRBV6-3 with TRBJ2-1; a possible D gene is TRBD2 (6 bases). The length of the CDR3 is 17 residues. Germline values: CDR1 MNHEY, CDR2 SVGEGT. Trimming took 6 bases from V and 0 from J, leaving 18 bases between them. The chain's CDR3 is CASRIAGSGYSYNEQFF. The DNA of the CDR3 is TGTGCCAGCAGGATCGCGGGTAGCGGATACTCCTACAATGAGCAGTTCTTC.

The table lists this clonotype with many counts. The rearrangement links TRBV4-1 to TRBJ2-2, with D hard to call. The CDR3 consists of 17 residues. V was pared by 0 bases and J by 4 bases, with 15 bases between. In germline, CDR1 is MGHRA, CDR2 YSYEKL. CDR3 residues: CASSQDPGRMRTGELFF. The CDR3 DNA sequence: TGCGCCAGCAGCCAAGACCCGGGTCGAATGCGCACCGGGGAGCTGTTTTTT.

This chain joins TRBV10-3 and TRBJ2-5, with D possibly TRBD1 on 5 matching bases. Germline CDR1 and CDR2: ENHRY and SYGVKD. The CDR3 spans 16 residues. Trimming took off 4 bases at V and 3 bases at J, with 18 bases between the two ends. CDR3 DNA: TGTGCCATCAGTGCGAATTTTGGGGCAACCAAAGAGACCCAGTACTTC. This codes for CAISANFGATKETQYF.

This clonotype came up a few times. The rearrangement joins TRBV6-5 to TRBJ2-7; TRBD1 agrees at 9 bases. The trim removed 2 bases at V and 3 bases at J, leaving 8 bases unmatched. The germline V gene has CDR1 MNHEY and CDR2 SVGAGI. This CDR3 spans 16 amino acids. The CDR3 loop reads CASSYRMDRGYYEQYF. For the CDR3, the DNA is TGTGCCAGCAGTTACCGGATGGACAGGGGATACTACGAGCAGTACTTC.

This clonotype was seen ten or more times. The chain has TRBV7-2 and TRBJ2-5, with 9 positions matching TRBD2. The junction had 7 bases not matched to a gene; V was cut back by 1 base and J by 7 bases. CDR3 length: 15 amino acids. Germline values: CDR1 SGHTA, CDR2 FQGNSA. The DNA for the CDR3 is TGTGCCAGCAGCTTAGAACTAGCGGGCCCAGTGACCCAGTACTTC. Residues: CASSLELAGPVTQYF.

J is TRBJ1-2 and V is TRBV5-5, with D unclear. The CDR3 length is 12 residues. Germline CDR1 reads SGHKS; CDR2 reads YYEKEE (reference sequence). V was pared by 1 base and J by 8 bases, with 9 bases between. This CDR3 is CASSLYPQGYTF. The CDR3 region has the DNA TGTGCCAGCAGCTTGTACCCACAGGGCTACACCTTC.

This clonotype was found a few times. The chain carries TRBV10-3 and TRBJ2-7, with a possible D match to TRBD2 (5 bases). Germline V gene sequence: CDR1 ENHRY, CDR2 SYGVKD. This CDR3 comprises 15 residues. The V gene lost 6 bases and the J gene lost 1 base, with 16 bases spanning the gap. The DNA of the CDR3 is TGTGCCATCAGGACCACGGGGTCCAAATCCTACGAGCAGTACTTC. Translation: CAIRTTGSKSYEQYF.

CDR3 sequence: CASSLDIRGPEAFF. The CDR3 DNA reads as TGTGCCAGCAGCTTAGATATCAGGGGTCCTGAAGCTTTCTTT. The chain has TRBV11-2 and TRBJ1-1; maybe TRBD1 (6 bases). CDR1 SGHAT and CDR2 FQNNGV come from the germline V gene. The germline V and J ends were trimmed by 0 bases and 6 bases, with 11 bases remaining between them. The CDR3 has 14 residues.

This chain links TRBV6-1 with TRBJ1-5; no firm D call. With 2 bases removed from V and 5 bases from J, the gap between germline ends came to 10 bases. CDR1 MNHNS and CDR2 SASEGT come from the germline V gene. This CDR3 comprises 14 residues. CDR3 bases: TGTGCCAGCAGTGAACCAGCGCGCCATCAGCCCCAGCATTTT. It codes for CASSEPARHQPQHF.

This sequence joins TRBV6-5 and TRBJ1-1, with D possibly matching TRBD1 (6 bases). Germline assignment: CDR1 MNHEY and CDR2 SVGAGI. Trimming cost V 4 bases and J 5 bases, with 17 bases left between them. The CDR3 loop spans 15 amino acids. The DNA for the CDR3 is TGTGCCAGCAGTTTAAATTCAGGGGAGAAAACTGAAGCTTTCTTT. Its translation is CASSLNSGEKTEAFF.

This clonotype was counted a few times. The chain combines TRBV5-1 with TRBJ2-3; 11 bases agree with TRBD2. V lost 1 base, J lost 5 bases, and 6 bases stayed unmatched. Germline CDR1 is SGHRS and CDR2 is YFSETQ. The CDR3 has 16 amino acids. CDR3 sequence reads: CASSLTSGSSIDTQYF. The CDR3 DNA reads TGCGCCAGCAGCTTGACTAGCGGGAGTTCAATAGATACGCAGTATTTT.

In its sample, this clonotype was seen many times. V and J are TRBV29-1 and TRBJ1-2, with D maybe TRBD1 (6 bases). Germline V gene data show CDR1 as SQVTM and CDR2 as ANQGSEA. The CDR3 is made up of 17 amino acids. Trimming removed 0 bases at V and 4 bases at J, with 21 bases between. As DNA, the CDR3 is TGCAGCGTTGAAGATCTAGGGGGAGGACACCAACCCTATGGCTACACCTTC. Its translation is CSVEDLGGGHQPYGYTF.

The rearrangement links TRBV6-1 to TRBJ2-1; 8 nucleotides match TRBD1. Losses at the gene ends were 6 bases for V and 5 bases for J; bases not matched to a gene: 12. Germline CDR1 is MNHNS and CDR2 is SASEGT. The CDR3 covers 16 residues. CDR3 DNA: TGTGCCAGCAGGAAAACGGACAGGGCGCACGACAATGAGCAGTTCTTC. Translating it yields CASRKTDRAHDNEQFF.

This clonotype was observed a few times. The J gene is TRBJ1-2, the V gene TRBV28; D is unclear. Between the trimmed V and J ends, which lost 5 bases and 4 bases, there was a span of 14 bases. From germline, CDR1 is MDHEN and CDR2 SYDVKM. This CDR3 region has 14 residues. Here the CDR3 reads CASSQGILGYGYTF. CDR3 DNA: TGTGCCAGCAGTCAAGGAATCCTTGGCTATGGCTACACCTTC.